The 19 T cell receptor beta chains below were found in one sample sequenced in a study of blood T cells in healthy people across ages (dated by TCRdb to between 2014 and 2016). Library construction relied on 5' RACE. The run used an Illumina HiSeq 2500. A second PCR of roughly 7 to 11 cycles was run with a J-beta primer mix and a sample-barcoded 5' primer. The public reads were reanalyzed by TCRdb: fastp trimming at Q25, MiXCR alignment, in-frame beta chains only. Each entry is one CDR3 protein sequence, shown with its most common DNA and genes. The sample contains hundreds of thousands of distinct CDR3 sequences, under 80% of them found a single time. The ten largest clones add up to around 30% of the sample. The specimen sequenced was blood. The receptors derive from a man aged 30 to 39 in good health.

The gene calls are TRBV29-1 and TRBJ2-1, with D maybe TRBD1 (5 bases). CDR1 SQVTM and CDR2 ANQGSEA come from the germline V gene. The length of the CDR3 is 14 residues. The V and J ends lost 4 bases and 10 bases respectively, with 20 bases between them. The CDR3 loop reads CSVVGQGFLGEQFF. The CDR3 DNA reads TGCAGCGTTGTAGGCCAGGGCTTCTTAGGCGAGCAGTTCTTC.

This clonotype appeared a few times. The genes are TRBV27 and TRBJ2-6, with TRBD2 as a possible D gene (5 bases). V was pared by 6 bases and J by 2 bases, with 11 bases between. This CDR3 comprises 15 residues. CDR1 and CDR2 (germline): MNHEY, SMNVEV (reference sequence). The CDR3 spells CASRREAAGANVLTF. In DNA form, the CDR3 reads TGTGCCAGCAGGAGGGAAGCGGCTGGGGCCAACGTCCTGACTTTC.

This clonotype is a singleton in its sample. Here the CDR3 DNA reads TGTGCCAGCAGCGCCTACACGGGACAGGGGTACGACAATGAGCAGTTCTTC. It specifies CASSAYTGQGYDNEQFF. The chain recombines TRBV9 with TRBJ2-1, with 10 bases aligning to TRBD1. The CDR3 loop spans 17 amino acids. From germline, CDR1 is SGDLS and CDR2 YYNGEE. Trimming cost V 3 bases and J 5 bases; bases outside gene matches: 11.

The rearrangement uses TRBV18 and TRBJ2-7; TRBD1 might be the D (5 bases). CDR3 length: 15 residues. From germline, CDR1 is KGHSH and CDR2 LQKENI. Trimming removed 0 bases from V and 7 bases from J, with 16 bases in between. The CDR3 DNA follows: TGTGCCAGCTCACCACCGGGTACAGGCTCCAGGGAGCAGTACTTC. Its translation: CASSPPGTGSREQYF.

The chain uses TRBV7-2 and TRBJ2-5; tentatively, D is TRBD1 (5 bases). The CDR3 spans 15 residues. V lost 1 base and J lost 5, with 14 bases in between. From germline, CDR1 is SGHTA and CDR2 FQGNSA. The CDR3 is CASSLVRQTSETQYF. CDR3 nucleotides: TGTGCCAGCAGCTTAGTAAGACAGACGAGCGAGACCCAGTACTTC. Drawing the rest from reference TRBV7-2 and TRBJ2-5, the complete variable domain is GAGVSQSPSNKVTEKGKDVELRCDPISGHTALYWYRQSLGQGLEFLIYFQGNSAPDKSGLPSDRFSAERTGGSVSTLTIQRTQQEDSAVYLCASSLVRQTSETQYFGPGTRLLVL.

This clonotype showed up just a few times. The V and J genes are TRBV14 and TRBJ1-2; tentative D call: TRBD1 (6 bases). V was trimmed by 4 bases and J by 4 bases, leaving 13 bases between them. The CDR3 sequence is 14 residues long. Germline V gives CDR1 SGHDN, CDR2 FVKESK. The CDR3 here is CASSPRGGSYGYTF. The CDR3 DNA sequence: TGTGCCAGCAGCCCGAGGGGGGGCTCCTATGGCTACACCTTC.

V is TRBV28 and J is TRBJ2-5; 11 bases map to TRBD1. The CDR3 spans 16 residues. Germline V gene lookup returns CDR1 MDHEN and CDR2 SYDVKM. J was trimmed by 4 bases and V by 3 bases; bases with no gene match: 7. CDR3 nucleotides: TGTGCCAGCAGTTTCTCGGGGACAGGGGGTAGAGAGACCCAGTACTTC. Translated, it gives CASSFSGTGGRETQYF.

The chain is built from TRBV12-3 or TRBV12-4 and TRBJ1-3, with D unclear. The CDR3 contains 11 residues. Trimming removed 6 bases from V and 9 bases from J, with 9 bases in between. DNA for the CDR3: TGTGCCAGCAGGCTAGTGGGCACCATATATTTT. It encodes CASRLVGTIYF.

The genes are TRBV4-1 and TRBJ2-7, with D perhaps TRBD1 (6 bases). From germline, CDR1 is MGHRA and CDR2 YSYEKL. The CDR3 consists of 15 residues. The V and J ends lost 4 bases and 0 bases respectively, with 13 bases between them. The CDR3 DNA reads as TGCGCCAGCAGCCGGGGCAGGGGAAGCTCCTACGAGCAGTACTTC. It codes for CASSRGRGSSYEQYF.

The chain employs TRBV29-1 and TRBJ2-5; 9 positions match TRBD2. The ends lost 7 bases at V and 2 bases at J; junction bases unmatched: 8. Germline loops: CDR1 SQVTM, CDR2 ANQGSEA. This CDR3 contains 14 residues. CDR3: CSAGGSGGQETQYF. The CDR3 bases are TGCAGCGCGGGGGGTAGCGGGGGACAAGAGACCCAGTACTTC. The entire variable domain, with the rest obtained from reference TRBV29-1 and TRBJ2-5, is as follows: SAVISQKPSRDICQRGTSLTIQCQVDSQVTMMFWYRQQPGQSLTLIATANQGSEATYESGFVIDKFPISRPNLTFSTLTVSNMSPEDSSIYLCSAGGSGGQETQYFGPGTRLLVL.

This clonotype came up a few times. J is TRBJ2-7 and V is TRBV28; 11 positions agree with TRBD2. In germline, CDR1 is MDHEN, CDR2 SYDVKM. Trimming at V came to 3 bases and at J to 1 base, leaving 20 bases not matched to a gene. CDR3 length: 21 amino acids. CDR3 sequence (DNA): TGTGCCAGCAGTTTTCACCGGGACAGGGTCTATAGCGGGGGGGCTTCCTACGAGCAGTACTTC. This encodes CASSFHRDRVYSGGASYEQYF.

The chain employs TRBV18 and TRBJ2-3, with a tentative D call TRBD2 (6 bases). Trimming stripped 6 bases from V and 2 bases from J, with 12 bases between. CDR1 and CDR2 (germline): KGHSH, LQKENI. There are 14 residues in the CDR3. The CDR3 DNA reads as TGTGCCAGCTCGCCATCGGGGGTCACAGATACGCAGTATTTT. Its protein product is CASSPSGVTDTQYF.

J is TRBJ2-5 and V is TRBV20-1; TRBD1 might be the D (6 bases). The V end was cut by 5 bases, the J end by 11 bases, with 30 bases between. The CDR3 runs 16 residues. Germline V gene sequence: CDR1 DFQATT, CDR2 SNEGSKA (reference sequence). CDR3 sequence (DNA): TGCAGTGCTGCACTCCTACAGGGCAGACGACGGAATGAGCAGTACTTC. This sequence encodes CSAALLQGRRRNEQYF.

The chain has TRBV7-9 and TRBJ2-1; 10 nucleotides align to TRBD1. With V trimmed by 5 bases and J by 6 bases, 4 bases remained unmatched. From germline, CDR1 is SEHNR and CDR2 FQNEAQ (reference sequence). The CDR3 extends over 14 amino acids. The CDR3, as DNA: TGTGCCAGCAGCGCCCGGGACAGGGGCAATGAGCAGTTCTTC. This gives the protein CASSARDRGNEQFF.

The V gene is TRBV20-1, the J gene TRBJ2-3; 9 bases fit TRBD2. V gave up 6 bases and J gave up 2 bases; unmatched junction bases: 9. Germline CDR1 is DFQATT and CDR2 is SNEGSKA (reference sequence). There are 15 residues in the CDR3. CDR3 protein: CSAFQRGAATDTQYF. Written as DNA, the CDR3 is TGCAGTGCCTTTCAGCGGGGGGCGGCCACAGATACGCAGTATTTT.

The chain employs TRBV7-2 and TRBJ2-7, with a tentative D call TRBD1 (5 bases). V lost 0 bases and J lost 4, with 13 bases in between. The CDR3 sequence is 15 residues long. Germline V CDR1 and CDR2: SGHTA, FQGNSA. The CDR3 reads CASSLARQGGYEQYF. The CDR3 coding sequence is TGTGCCAGCAGCTTAGCGCGCCAGGGTGGGTACGAGCAGTACTTC. The variable domain in full, completed from reference TRBV7-2 and TRBJ2-7, reads GAGVSQSPSNKVTEKGKDVELRCDPISGHTALYWYRQSLGQGLEFLIYFQGNSAPDKSGLPSDRFSAERTGGSVSTLTIQRTQQEDSAVYLCASSLARQGGYEQYFGPGTRLTVT.

The rearrangement links TRBV29-1 to TRBJ2-1, with 12 bases fitting TRBD2. CDR3 size: 17 residues. CDR1 is SQVTM and CDR2 is ANQGSEA in the germline V gene. V shed 0 bases, J shed 7 bases, and the junction held 10 bases outside the gene matches. In nucleotides, the CDR3 is TGCAGCGTTGAAGATCTTTCACTAGCGGGGGGTGTGAATGAGCAGTTCTTC. Residues: CSVEDLSLAGGVNEQFF.

This clonotype has a handful of counts. The V gene is TRBV14, the J gene TRBJ2-1, with D hard to call. Germline lookup yields CDR1 SGHDN and CDR2 FVKESK. The CDR3 is 13 amino acids. Trimming shortened V by 3 bases and J by 10 bases, and 13 bases separated the two germline ends. The CDR3 reads CASSQDGRREQFF. CDR3 coding DNA: TGTGCCAGCAGCCAGGACGGGCGCCGAGAGCAGTTCTTC.

The V and J genes are TRBV7-3 and TRBJ2-7; 9 nucleotides match TRBD2. This CDR3 has 15 residues. Germline V gene sequence: CDR1 SGHTA, CDR2 FQGTGA. With 6 bases clipped from V and 3 bases from J, the junction kept 9 bases outside the gene matches. The CDR3 region is CASSYSGGGLYEQYF. The CDR3 nucleotides read TGTGCCAGCAGTTATAGCGGGGGAGGACTCTACGAGCAGTACTTC.